Listed here are 17 T cell receptor beta chains from one sample, sequenced in a study of early T cells in non-severe SARS-CoV-2 infection. A single record per CDR3 protein comes from TCRdb applying MiXCR to the 5' RACE reads. The sample carries 69,000 or so distinct CDR3 sequences, 9.5% recorded once. Sample: whole blood. The receptors were sampled from an adult who was a healthcare worker with PCR-confirmed SARS-CoV-2 infection or an uninfected control (not recorded which).

This clonotype occurred a few times. The V and J genes are TRBV19 and TRBJ2-1, with 8 bases aligning to TRBD2. Looked up from germline, CDR1 is LNHDA and CDR2 is SQIVND (reference sequence). The CDR3 is 15 amino acids. Trimming cost V 9 bases and J 0 bases; bases outside gene matches: 7. CDR3 protein: CASNRGGSSYNEQFF. The CDR3 DNA is TGTGCCAGCAACCGGGGGGGGAGCTCCTACAATGAGCAGTTCTTC.

There are many counts of this clonotype. This chain uses TRBV28 with TRBJ2-7; 9 bases match TRBD1. From germline, CDR1 is MDHEN and CDR2 SYDVKM. Trimming cost V 6 bases and J 3 bases; bases outside gene matches: 6. This CDR3 is built from 14 residues. CDR3 amino acids: CASRRQGGIYEQYF. The CDR3, as DNA: TGTGCCAGCAGGCGACAGGGGGGAATCTACGAGCAGTACTTC.

This clonotype was counted at least ten times. The J gene is TRBJ2-7, the V gene TRBV23-1; possibly TRBD2 for D (6 bases). TRBV23-1 is annotated as an ORF whose role is uncertain. The CDR3 covers 18 residues. V lost 4 bases to trimming and J lost 6 bases, with 28 bases between them. The chain's CDR3 is CASSRGSGTIRRRVEQYF. CDR3 DNA: TGCGCCAGCAGTCGGGGTTCTGGGACGATTCGTCGGAGGGTCGAGCAGTACTTC.

The gene calls are TRBV2 and TRBJ2-7; 7 bases fit TRBD1. This CDR3 has 12 residues. Germline loops: CDR1 SNHLY, CDR2 FYNNEI. Germline trimming cut 4 bases from V and 3 bases from J; bases unmatched to any gene: 0. The CDR3 DNA follows: TGTGCCAGCAGTGGACAGGGCTACGAGCAGTACTTC. This encodes CASSGQGYEQYF.

The gene calls are TRBV12-3 or TRBV12-4 and TRBJ2-3; D gene uncertain. There are 14 residues in the CDR3. The V end lost 5 bases, the J end lost 2 bases, and 11 bases lay between the germline ends. The CDR3 sequence: CASSLGSATDTQYF. Written as DNA, the CDR3 is TGTGCCAGCAGTCTCGGAAGCGCCACAGATACGCAGTATTTT.

The V and J genes are TRBV29-1 and TRBJ2-7; D not certain. Germline CDR1 and CDR2: SQVTM and ANQGSEA. CDR3 length: 13 residues. V was clipped by 5 bases and J by 2 bases, with 13 bases between them. In nucleotides, the CDR3 is TGCAGCGTTATGGACCTTGGGACCTACGAGCAGTACTTC. It encodes CSVMDLGTYEQYF.

V is TRBV19 and J is TRBJ2-1; a possible D gene is TRBD1 (5 bases). V dropped 4 bases and J dropped 4 bases, with 11 bases sitting between them. Per the germline V gene, CDR1 is LNHDA and CDR2 is SQIVND (reference sequence). The CDR3 runs 14 residues. The CDR3 protein is CASSSQGAYNEQFF. CDR3 in DNA: TGTGCCAGTAGTAGCCAGGGCGCTTACAATGAGCAGTTCTTC.

This clonotype occurred a few times. The CDR3 region has the DNA TGCAGCGTTGAAATAGAGACCCAGTACTTC. It encodes CSVEIETQYF. The chain carries TRBV29-1 and TRBJ2-5; no definite D call. The CDR3 extends over 10 amino acids. The ends were cut back, 2 bases at V and 4 bases at J, with 2 bases in the middle. Germline V gene data show CDR1 as SQVTM and CDR2 as ANQGSEA.

This clonotype was observed many times. The V and J genes are TRBV28 and TRBJ1-6; D gene ambiguous. The length of the CDR3 is 15 residues. In germline, CDR1 is MDHEN, CDR2 SYDVKM. V gave up 5 bases and J gave up 7 bases, with 15 bases separating them. CDR3 sequence reads: CASSRPRPGNSPLHF. The CDR3 nucleotides are TGTGCCAGCAGTCGCCCCCGCCCAGGCAATTCACCCCTCCACTTT.

The rearrangement joins TRBV7-9 to TRBJ1-2; no reliable D call. Trimming removed 1 base at V and 0 bases at J, with 6 bases between. The germline V gene encodes CDR1 SEHNR and CDR2 FQNEAQ (reference sequence). This CDR3 is built from 14 residues. DNA of the CDR3: TGTGCCAGCAGCTTAGAGGCCACTAACTATGGCTACACCTTC. It codes for CASSLEATNYGYTF. Full variable domain (missing parts from reference TRBV7-9 and TRBJ1-2): DTGVSQNPRHKITKRGQNVTFRCDPISEHNRLYWYRQTLGQGPEFLTYFQNEAQLEKSRLLSDRFSAERPKGSFSTLEIQRTEQGDSAMYLCASSLEATNYGYTFGSGTRLTVV.

This clonotype has at least ten counts. The CDR3 is CSATPVRQGGYGYTF. The DNA of the CDR3 is TGCAGTGCTACCCCCGTCCGGCAGGGAGGCTATGGCTACACCTTC. This chain connects TRBV20-1 to TRBJ1-2, with D perhaps matching TRBD1 (5 bases). This CDR3 spans 15 amino acids. CDR1 DFQATT and CDR2 SNEGSKA come from the germline V gene (reference sequence). V lost 4 bases to trimming and J lost 4 bases, with 19 bases between them.

The chain has TRBV7-9 and TRBJ1-5; D may be TRBD1 (5 bases). The ends were cut back, 5 bases at V and 4 bases at J, with 9 bases in the middle. The CDR3 contains 13 residues. Per germline, CDR1 SEHNR and CDR2 FQNEAQ (reference sequence). In DNA form, the CDR3 reads TGTGCCAGCAGCGTCACAGGAAATCAGCCCCAGCATTTT. Its translation is CASSVTGNQPQHF.

Ten or more counts support this clonotype. The CDR3 nucleotides read TGTGCCAGCAGTCGGACAGAGACCCTTAACACTGAAGCTTTCTTT. As protein: CASSRTETLNTEAFF. This sequence joins TRBV3-1 and TRBJ1-1; maybe TRBD1 (6 bases). The V and J ends lost 6 bases and 2 bases respectively, with 16 bases between them. The CDR3 is 15 residues long. Per germline, CDR1 LGHDT and CDR2 YNNKEL (reference sequence).

This chain connects TRBV2 to TRBJ2-3; 7 positions agree with TRBD2. V was clipped by 7 bases and J by 3 bases; unmatched bases: 13. This CDR3 is built from 16 residues. Looked up from germline, CDR1 is SNHLY and CDR2 is FYNNEI. The CDR3 here is CASILSSGGGTDTQYF. The DNA of the CDR3 is TGTGCCAGCATCTTGTCTAGCGGCGGAGGTACAGATACGCAGTATTTT.

This clonotype was recorded at least ten times. This chain uses TRBV5-1 with TRBJ1-5; TRBD1 matches 7 bases. Germline V gene data show CDR1 as SGHRS and CDR2 as YFSETQ. CDR3 length: 15 amino acids. With 4 bases clipped from V and 4 bases from J, the junction kept 8 bases outside the gene matches. CDR3 nucleotide sequence: TGCGCCAGCAGCCGAGAGGGGGCTAGGAATCAGCCCCAGCATTTT. This sequence encodes CASSREGARNQPQHF.

This clonotype turned up a few times. This rearrangement joins TRBV6-2 or TRBV6-3 to TRBJ2-1, with TRBD2 as a possible D gene (6 bases). With 2 bases removed from V and 5 bases from J, the gap between germline ends came to 10 bases. The CDR3 covers 14 residues. CDR1 and CDR2 from the germline V gene are MNHEY and SVGEGT. CDR3 protein: CASSYATGDNEQFF. The CDR3 DNA follows: TGTGCCAGCAGTTACGCGACGGGAGACAATGAGCAGTTCTTC.

This rearrangement joins TRBV7-9 to TRBJ2-1; D perhaps matches TRBD2 (6 bases). The germline V gene encodes CDR1 SEHNR and CDR2 FQNEAQ (reference sequence). V was shortened by 1 base and J by 7 bases, with 14 bases between the two germline ends. The CDR3 totals 15 residues. CDR3 region: CASSLGGLLYNEQFF. The CDR3 DNA sequence: TGTGCCAGCAGCTTAGGGGGACTCCTCTATAATGAGCAGTTCTTC.